The clone carrying this T cell receptor beta chain has only one observation. The entry originates in a study of PD-L1 blockade in urothelial cancer. The CDR3 contains 13 residues. V was cut by 3 bases and J by 4 bases, with 9 bases left in between. Germline V gene lookup returns CDR1 LNHDA and CDR2 SQIVND (reference sequence). Sequencing was performed with immunoSEQ multiplex PCR; in TCRdb, only in-frame clones are kept and a portion is missing. Of about 48,000 clones listed, 80% to 90% are singletons. This sample's time point: peripheral blood 6 weeks after treatment start. The chain has TRBV19 and TRBJ1-2, with D unresolved. This receptor was obtained from a man between 65 and 85 years old with urothelial cancer. This specimen was PBMCs, taken around atezolizumab (anti-PD-L1) treatment. This CDR3 reads CASSIGVTYGYTF. The CDR3 DNA reads TGTGCCAGTAGTATTGGAGTTACCTATGGCTACACCTTC.